The T cell receptor beta chain under discussion was sequenced for a study of shared clonotypes between healthy human individuals. As for the study in general: Three men and two women, aged 18 to 49, were donors.

Several immunoSEQ plates received, in even portions, the genomic DNA of each subset. The repertoire was sequenced with immunoSEQ multiplex PCR; TCRdb's copy has only in-frame clones and lacks some. The repertoire has 1.4 million to 1.5 million clones, around 97% of them found once; the top ten carry roughly 1.2%. The donors were adults (healthy and HIV-negative) with no recent acute infections or vaccinations. Naive CD4+ cells were CD45RA-selected; the remaining cells were memory. CDR1 and CDR2 (germline): SNHLY, FYNNEI. The CDR3 runs 15 residues. V was clipped by 2 bases and J by 2 bases, with 13 bases between them.

The clonotype comes from a man aged 30 to 45 in good health. The gene calls are TRBV2 and TRBJ2-7; no clear D gene. The sample was naive CD4+ T cells sorted from blood. Subset given: CD45RA+ positively selected. As DNA, the CDR3 is TGTGCCAGCAGTGAAAGGCAGACTTCGACCTACGAGCAGTACTTC. It encodes CASSERQTSTYEQYF.